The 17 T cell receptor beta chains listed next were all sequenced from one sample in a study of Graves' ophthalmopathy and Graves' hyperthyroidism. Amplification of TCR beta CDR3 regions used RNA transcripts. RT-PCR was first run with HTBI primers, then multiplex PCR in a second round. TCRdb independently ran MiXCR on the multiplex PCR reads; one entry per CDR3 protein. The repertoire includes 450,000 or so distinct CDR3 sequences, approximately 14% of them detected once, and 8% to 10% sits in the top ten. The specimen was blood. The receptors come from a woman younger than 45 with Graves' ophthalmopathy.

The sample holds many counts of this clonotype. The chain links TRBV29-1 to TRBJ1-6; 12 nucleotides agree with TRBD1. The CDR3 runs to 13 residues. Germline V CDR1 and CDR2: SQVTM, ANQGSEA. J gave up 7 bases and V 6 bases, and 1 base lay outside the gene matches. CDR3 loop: CSVGTGGNSPLHF. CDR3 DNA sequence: TGCAGCGTCGGGACAGGGGGCAATTCACCCCTCCACTTT.

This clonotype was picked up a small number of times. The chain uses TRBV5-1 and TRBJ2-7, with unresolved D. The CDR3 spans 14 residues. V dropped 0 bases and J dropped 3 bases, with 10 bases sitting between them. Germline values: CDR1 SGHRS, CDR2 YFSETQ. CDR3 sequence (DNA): TGCGCCAGCAGCTTGGTTGTAGGCGACTACGAGCAGTACTTC. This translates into CASSLVVGDYEQYF. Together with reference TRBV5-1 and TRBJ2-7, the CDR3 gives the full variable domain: KAGVTQTPRYLIKTRGQQVTLSCSPISGHRSVSWYQQTPGQGLQFLFEYFSETQRNKGNFPGRFSGRQFSNSRSEMNVSTLELGDSALYLCASSLVVGDYEQYFGPGTRLTVT.

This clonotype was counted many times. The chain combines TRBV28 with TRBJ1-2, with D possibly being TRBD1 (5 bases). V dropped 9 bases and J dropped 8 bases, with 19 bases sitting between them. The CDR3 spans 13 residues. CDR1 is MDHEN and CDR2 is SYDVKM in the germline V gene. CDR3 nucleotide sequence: TGTGCCAGTAGTATAAAGGGACCCGGGGGCTACACCTTC. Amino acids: CASSIKGPGGYTF.

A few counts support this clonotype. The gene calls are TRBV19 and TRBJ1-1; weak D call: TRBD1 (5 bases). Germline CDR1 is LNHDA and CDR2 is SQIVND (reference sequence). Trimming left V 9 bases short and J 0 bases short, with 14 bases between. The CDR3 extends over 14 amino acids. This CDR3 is CASHTGRMNTEAFF. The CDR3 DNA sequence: TGTGCCAGCCACACAGGACGGATGAACACTGAAGCTTTCTTT.

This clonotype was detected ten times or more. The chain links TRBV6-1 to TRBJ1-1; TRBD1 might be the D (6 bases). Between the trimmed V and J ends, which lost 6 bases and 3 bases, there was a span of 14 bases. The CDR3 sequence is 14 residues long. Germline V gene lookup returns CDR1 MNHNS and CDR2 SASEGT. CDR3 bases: TGTGCCAGCAGAAACACAGGGTATGACACTGAAGCTTTCTTT. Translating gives CASRNTGYDTEAFF.

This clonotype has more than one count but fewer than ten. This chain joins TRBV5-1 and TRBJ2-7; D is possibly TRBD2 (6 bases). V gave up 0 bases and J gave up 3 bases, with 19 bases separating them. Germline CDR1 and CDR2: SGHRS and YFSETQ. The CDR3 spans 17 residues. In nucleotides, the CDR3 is TGCGCCAGCAGCTTGGCGCTACCCGGGGGTAGGGGCTACGAGCAGTACTTC. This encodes CASSLALPGGRGYEQYF.

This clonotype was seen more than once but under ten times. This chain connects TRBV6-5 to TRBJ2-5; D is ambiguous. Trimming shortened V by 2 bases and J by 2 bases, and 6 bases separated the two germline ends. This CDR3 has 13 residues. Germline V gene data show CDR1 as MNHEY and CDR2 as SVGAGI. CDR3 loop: CASSYRVQETQYF. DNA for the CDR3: TGTGCCAGCAGTTACAGAGTTCAAGAGACCCAGTACTTC.

Written as DNA, the CDR3 is TGTGCCAGTAGTCTCTCGGGACAGGGGGCATTTACCTATGGCTACACCTTC. Protein product: CASSLSGQGAFTYGYTF. This sequence joins TRBV19 and TRBJ1-2; 12 positions match TRBD1. V lost 5 bases, J lost 4 bases, and 11 bases stayed unmatched. Germline lookup yields CDR1 LNHDA and CDR2 SQIVND (reference sequence). The length of the CDR3 is 17 residues.

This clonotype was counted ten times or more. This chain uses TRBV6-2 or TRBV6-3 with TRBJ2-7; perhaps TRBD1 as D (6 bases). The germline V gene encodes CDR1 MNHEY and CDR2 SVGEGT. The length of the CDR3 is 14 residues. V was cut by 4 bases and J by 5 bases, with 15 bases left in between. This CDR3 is CASSFYSRGHEQYF. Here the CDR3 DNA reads TGTGCCAGCAGTTTCTACTCCAGGGGCCACGAGCAGTACTTC.

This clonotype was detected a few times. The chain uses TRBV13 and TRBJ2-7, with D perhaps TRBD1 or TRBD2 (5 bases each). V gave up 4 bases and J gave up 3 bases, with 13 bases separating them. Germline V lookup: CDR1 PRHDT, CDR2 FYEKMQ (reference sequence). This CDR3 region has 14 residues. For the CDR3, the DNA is TGTGCCAGCAGCTCGCAGGGCGGAGGCTACGAGCAGTACTTC. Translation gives CASSSQGGGYEQYF.

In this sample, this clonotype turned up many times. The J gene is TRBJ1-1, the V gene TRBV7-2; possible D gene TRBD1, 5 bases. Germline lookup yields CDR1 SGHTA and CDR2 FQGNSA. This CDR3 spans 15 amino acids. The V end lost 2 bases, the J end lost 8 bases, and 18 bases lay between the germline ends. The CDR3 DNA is TGTGCCAGCAGCTTATACTTTCAAATGAGACAGGAAGCTTTCTTT. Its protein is CASSLYFQMRQEAFF.

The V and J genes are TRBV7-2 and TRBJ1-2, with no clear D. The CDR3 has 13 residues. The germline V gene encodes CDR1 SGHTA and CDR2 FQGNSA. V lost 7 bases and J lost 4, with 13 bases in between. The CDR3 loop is CASTLGRLYGYTF. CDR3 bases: TGTGCCAGCACCCTAGGTCGACTCTATGGCTACACCTTC.

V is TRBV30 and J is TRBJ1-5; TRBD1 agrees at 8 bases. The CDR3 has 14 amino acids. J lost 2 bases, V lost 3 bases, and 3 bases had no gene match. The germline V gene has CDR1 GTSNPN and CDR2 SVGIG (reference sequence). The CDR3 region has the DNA TGTGCCTGGAGCGAGGACAGGGGCAATCAGCCCCAGCATTTT. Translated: CAWSEDRGNQPQHF. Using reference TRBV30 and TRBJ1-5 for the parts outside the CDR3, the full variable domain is SQTIHQWPATLVQPVGSPLSLECTVEGTSNPNLYWYRQAAGRGLQLLFYSVGIGQISSEVPQNLSASRPQDRQFILSSKKLLLSDSGFYLCAWSEDRGNQPQHFGDGTRLSIL.

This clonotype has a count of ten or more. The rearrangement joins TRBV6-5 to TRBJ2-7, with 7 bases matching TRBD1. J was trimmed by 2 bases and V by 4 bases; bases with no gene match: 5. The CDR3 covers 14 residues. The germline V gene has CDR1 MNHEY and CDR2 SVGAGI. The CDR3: CASSSGTEAYEQYF. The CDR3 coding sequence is TGTGCCAGCAGTTCCGGGACAGAAGCCTACGAGCAGTACTTC.

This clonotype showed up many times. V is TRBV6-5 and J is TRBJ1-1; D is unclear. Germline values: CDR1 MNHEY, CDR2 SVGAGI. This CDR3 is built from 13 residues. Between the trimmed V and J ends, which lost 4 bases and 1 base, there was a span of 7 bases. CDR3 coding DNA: TGTGCCAGCAGTTTAGCCAAGAACACTGAAGCTTTCTTT. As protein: CASSLAKNTEAFF.

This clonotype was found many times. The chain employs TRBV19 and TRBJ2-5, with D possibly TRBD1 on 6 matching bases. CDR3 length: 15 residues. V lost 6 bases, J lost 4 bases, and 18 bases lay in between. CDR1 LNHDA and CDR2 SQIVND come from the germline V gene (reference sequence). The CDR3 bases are TGTGCCAGTAGGGGCAGGGGCTCCCGGGGAGAGACCCAGTACTTC. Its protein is CASRGRGSRGETQYF.

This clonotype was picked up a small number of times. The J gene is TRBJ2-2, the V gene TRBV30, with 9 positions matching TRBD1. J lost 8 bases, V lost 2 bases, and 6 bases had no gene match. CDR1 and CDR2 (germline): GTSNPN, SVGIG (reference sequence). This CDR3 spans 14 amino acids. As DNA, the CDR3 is TGTGCCTGGAGTACGGGACAGGGCAGGGGGGAGCTGTTTTTT. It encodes CAWSTGQGRGELFF.